The sequence of this T cell receptor beta chain was determined in a study of cytomegalovirus exposure and HLA in healthy donors. It was with 60 Vbeta and 13 Jbeta primers that the PCR ran. Sequencing was performed with immunoSEQ multiplex PCR; in TCRdb, only in-frame clones are kept and a portion is missing. The table records 150,000 to 200,000 clones, almost 80% of them present only once. Study-wide points: V- and J-gene trimming in TCR beta was tied to a missense DCLRE1C variant by an analysis performed later. Some highly shared sequence variants likely arose as a pipeline artifact. Later examination showed HLA-associated TCR beta chains had greater clonal expansion than equally common others.

Germline V CDR1 and CDR2: SNHLY, FYNNEI. The V end lost 6 bases, the J end lost 0 bases, and 12 bases lay between the germline ends. The CDR3 extends over 16 amino acids. For this clone: Antigen unknown.

Sequencing used PBMCs. This TCR derives from a woman in her 50s in good health and CMV-seronegative. The chain carries TRBV2 and TRBJ1-6; the D gene is possibly TRBD1 (5 bases). The CDR3 sequence is CASSLDSSSYNSPLHF. CDR3 in DNA: TGTGCCAGCAGCCTAGACAGTAGCTCCTATAATTCACCCCTCCACTTT.